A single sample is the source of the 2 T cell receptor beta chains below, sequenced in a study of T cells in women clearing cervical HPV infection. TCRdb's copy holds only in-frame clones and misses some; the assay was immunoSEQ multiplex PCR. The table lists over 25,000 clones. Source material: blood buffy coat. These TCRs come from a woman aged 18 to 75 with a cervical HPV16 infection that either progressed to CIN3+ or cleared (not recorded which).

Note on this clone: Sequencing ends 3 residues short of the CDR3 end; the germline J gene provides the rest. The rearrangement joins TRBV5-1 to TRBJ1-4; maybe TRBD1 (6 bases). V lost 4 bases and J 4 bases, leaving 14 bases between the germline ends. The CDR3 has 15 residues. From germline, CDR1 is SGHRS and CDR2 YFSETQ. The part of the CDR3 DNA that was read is TGCGCCAGCAGCCCTGGGGGCCAGTTTAATGAAAAA. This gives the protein CASSPGGQFNEK. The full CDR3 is CASSPGGQFNEKLFF.

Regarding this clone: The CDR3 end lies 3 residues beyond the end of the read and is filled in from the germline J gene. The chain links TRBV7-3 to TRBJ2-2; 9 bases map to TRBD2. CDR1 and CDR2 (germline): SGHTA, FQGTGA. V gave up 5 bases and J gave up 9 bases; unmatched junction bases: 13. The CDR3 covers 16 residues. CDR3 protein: CASSPPEAGGARELFF. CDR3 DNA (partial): TGTGCCAGCAGCCCCCCTGAAGCGGGAGGCGCGAGGGAG.